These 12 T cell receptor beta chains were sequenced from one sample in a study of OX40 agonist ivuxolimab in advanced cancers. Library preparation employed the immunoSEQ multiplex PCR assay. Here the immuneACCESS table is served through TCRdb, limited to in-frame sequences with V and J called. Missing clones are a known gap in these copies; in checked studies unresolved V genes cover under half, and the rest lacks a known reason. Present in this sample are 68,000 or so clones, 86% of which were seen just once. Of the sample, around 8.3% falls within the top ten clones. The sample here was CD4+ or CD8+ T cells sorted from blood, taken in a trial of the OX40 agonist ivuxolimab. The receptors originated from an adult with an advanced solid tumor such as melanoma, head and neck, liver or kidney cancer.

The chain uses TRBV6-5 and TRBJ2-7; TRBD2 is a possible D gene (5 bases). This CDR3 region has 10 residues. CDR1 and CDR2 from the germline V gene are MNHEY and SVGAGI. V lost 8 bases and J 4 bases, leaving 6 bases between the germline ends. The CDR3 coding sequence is TGTGCCAGCGGGGAGTACGAGCAGTACTTC. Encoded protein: CASGEYEQYF.

CDR3 in amino acids: CASKEGGSPLHF. CDR3 in DNA: TGTGCCAGCAAGGAGGGGGGATCACCCCTCCACTTT. This rearrangement joins TRBV6-6 to TRBJ1-6; the D gene is possibly TRBD1 (6 bases). The CDR3 consists of 12 residues. Germline loops: CDR1 MNHNY, CDR2 SVGAGI (reference sequence). The V end was cut by 7 bases, the J end by 10 bases, with 11 bases between.

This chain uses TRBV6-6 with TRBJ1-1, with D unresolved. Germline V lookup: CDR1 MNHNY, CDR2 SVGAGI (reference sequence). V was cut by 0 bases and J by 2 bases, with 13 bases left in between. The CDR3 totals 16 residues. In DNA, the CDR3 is TGTGCCAGCAGTTACTCGAGCGTGGCGTTAAACACTGAAGCTTTCTTT. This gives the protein CASSYSSVALNTEAFF.

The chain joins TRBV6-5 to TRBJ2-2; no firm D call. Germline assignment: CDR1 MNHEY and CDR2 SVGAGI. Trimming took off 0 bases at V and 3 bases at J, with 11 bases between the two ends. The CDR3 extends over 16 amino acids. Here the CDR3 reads CASSYSGRRHTGELFF. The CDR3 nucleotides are TGTGCCAGCAGTTACTCGGGCAGGAGACACACCGGGGAGCTGTTTTTT.

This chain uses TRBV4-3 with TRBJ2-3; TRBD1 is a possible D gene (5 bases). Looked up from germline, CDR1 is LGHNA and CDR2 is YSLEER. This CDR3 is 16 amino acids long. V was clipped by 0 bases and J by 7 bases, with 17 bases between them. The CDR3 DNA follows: TGCGCCAGCAGCCAAGATAGTACAGGCTTGGTGAATACGCAGTATTTT. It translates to CASSQDSTGLVNTQYF.

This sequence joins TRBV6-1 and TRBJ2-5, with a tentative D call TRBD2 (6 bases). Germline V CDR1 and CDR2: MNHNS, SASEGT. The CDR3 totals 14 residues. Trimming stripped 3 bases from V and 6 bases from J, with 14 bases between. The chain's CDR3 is CASSDPGGGKTQYF. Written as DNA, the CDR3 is TGTGCCAGCAGTGACCCCGGGGGTGGGAAGACCCAGTACTTC.

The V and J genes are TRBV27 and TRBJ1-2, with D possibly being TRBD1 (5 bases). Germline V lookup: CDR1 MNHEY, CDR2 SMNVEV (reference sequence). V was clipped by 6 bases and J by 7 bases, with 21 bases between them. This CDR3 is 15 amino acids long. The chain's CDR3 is CASSLGVQAVRGYTF. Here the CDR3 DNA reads TGTGCCAGCAGCTTAGGAGTACAGGCTGTCCGTGGCTACACCTTC.

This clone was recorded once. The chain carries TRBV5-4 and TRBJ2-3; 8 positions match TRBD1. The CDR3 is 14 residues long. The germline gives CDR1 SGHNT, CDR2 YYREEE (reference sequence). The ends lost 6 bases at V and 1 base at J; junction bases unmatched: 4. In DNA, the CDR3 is TGTGCCAGCACTTCGGGACAGGGCACAGATACGCAGTATTTT. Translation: CASTSGQGTDTQYF.

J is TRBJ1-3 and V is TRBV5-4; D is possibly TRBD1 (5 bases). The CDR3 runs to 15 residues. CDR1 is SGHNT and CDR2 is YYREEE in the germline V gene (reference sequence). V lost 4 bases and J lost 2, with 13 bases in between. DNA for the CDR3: TGTGCCAGCAGCGTGGATCCGGGGCCTGGAAACACCATATATTTT. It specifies CASSVDPGPGNTIYF.

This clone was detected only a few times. Here the CDR3 reads CASSIGMLRGNQPQHF. The CDR3, as DNA: TGTGCCAGTAGTATAGGGATGCTAAGAGGCAATCAGCCCCAGCATTTT. The chain couples TRBV19 to TRBJ1-5; D not resolved. The V end was cut by 1 base, the J end by 2 bases, with 12 bases between. CDR3 length equals 16 residues. Germline lookup yields CDR1 LNHDA and CDR2 SQIVND (reference sequence).

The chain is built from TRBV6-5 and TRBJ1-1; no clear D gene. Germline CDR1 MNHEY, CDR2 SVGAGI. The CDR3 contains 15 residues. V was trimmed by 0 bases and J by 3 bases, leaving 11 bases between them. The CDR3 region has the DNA TGTGCCAGCAGTTACTCGGGCAGGAGTGACACTGAAGCTTTCTTT. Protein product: CASSYSGRSDTEAFF.

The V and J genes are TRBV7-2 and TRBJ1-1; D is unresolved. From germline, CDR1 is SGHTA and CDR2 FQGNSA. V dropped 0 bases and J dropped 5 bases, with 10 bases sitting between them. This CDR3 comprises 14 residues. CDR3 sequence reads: CASSLALSVTEAFF. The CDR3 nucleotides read TGTGCCAGCAGCTTAGCGCTAAGTGTTACTGAAGCTTTCTTT.